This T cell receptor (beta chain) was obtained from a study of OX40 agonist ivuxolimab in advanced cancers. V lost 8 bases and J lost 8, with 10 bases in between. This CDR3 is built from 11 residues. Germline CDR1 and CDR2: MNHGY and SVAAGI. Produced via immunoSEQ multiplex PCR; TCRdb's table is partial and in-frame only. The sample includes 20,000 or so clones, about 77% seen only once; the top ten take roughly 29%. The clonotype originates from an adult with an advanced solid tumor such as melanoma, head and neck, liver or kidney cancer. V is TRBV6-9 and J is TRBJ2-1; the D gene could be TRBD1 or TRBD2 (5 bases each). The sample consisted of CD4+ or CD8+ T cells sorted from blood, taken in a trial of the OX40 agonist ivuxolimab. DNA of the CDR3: TGTGCCAGCTTCGAGGGGTATGAGCAGTTCTTC. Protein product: CASFEGYEQFF.